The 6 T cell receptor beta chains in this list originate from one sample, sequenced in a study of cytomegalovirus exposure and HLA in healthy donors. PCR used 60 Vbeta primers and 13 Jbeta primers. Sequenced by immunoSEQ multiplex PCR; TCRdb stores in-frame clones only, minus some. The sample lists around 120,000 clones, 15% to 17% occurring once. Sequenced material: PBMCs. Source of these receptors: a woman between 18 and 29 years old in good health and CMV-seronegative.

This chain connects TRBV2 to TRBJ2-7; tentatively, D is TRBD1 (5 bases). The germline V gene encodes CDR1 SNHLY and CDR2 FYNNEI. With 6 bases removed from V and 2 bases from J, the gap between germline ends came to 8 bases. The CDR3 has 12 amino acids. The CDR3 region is CASREDTYEQYF. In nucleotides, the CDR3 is TGTGCCAGCAGAGAGGACACCTACGAGCAGTACTTC.

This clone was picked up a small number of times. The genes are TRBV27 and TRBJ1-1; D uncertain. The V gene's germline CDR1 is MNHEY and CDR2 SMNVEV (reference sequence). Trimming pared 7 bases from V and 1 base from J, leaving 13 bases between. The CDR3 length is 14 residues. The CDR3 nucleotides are TGTGCCAGCAACCCATTGCGGGGGAACACTGAAGCTTTCTTT. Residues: CASNPLRGNTEAFF.

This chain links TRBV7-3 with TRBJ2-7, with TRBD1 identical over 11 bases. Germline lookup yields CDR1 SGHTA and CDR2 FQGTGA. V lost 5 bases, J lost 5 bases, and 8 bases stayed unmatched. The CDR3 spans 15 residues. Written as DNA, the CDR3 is TGTGCCAGCAGCCCCGGGACAGGGGGTTTAAACGAGCAGTACTTC. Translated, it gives CASSPGTGGLNEQYF.

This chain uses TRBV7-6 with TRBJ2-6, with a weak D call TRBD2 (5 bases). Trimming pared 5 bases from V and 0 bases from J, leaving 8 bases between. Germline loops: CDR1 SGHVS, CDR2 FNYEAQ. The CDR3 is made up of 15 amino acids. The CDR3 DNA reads TGTGCCAGCAGCCCAGGAGGCTCTGGGGCCAACGTCCTGACTTTC. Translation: CASSPGGSGANVLTF.

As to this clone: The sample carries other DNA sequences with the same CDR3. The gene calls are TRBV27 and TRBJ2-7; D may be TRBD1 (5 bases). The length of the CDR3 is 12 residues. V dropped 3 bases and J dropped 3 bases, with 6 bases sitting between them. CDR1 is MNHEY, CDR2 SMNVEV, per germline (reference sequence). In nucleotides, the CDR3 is TGTGCCAGCAGTTTTAGGGGCTACGAGCAGTACTTC. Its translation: CASSFRGYEQYF.

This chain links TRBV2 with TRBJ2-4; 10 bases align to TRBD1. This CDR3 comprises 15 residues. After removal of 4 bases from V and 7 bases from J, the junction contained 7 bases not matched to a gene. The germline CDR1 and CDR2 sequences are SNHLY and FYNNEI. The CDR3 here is CASSVGGTGANIQYF. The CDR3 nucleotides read TGTGCCAGCAGTGTCGGTGGGACAGGGGCGAACATTCAGTACTTC.